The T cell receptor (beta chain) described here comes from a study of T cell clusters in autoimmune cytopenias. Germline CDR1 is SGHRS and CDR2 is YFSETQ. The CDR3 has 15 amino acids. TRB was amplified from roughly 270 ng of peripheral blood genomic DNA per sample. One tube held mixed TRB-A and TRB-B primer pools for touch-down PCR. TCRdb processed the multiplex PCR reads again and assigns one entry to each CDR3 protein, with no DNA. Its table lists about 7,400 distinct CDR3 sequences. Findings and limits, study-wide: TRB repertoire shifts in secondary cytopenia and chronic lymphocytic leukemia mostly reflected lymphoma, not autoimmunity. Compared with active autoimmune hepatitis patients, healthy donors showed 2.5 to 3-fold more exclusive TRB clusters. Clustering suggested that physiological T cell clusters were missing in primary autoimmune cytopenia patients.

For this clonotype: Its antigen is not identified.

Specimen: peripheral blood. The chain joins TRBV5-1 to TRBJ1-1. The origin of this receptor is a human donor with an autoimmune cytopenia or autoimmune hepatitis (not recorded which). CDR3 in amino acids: CASSLDGPMNTEAFF.